Shown below are 12 T cell receptor beta chains from a single sample sequenced in a study of cytomegalovirus exposure and HLA in healthy donors (dated 2017 in TCRdb). Library prep was done by the immunoSEQ multiplex PCR assay. A mixture of 60 forward primers for TCR Vbeta segments and 13 reverse primers for TCR Jbeta segments was used in the multiplex PCR. TCRdb limited this immuneACCESS table to in-frame rearrangements with V and J called. A share of clones is missing; checked studies link under half to unresolved V genes, and the rest is unexplained. This sample gives approximately 140,000 clones in total; around 78% of them show up just once. The ten largest clones represent 1.5% to 2% of the sample. Sequences were obtained from PBMCs. These receptors came from a woman younger than 30 in good health and CMV-seronegative.

V and J are TRBV15 and TRBJ2-5, with a tentative D call TRBD2 (6 bases). The CDR3 contains 16 residues. Looked up from germline, CDR1 is LNHNV and CDR2 is YYDKDF (reference sequence). Trimming pared 5 bases from V and 0 bases from J, leaving 16 bases between. The DNA of the CDR3 is TGTGCCACCAGCGGAGGGAGGCTAGGACACCAAGAGACCCAGTACTTC. This encodes CATSGGRLGHQETQYF.

This CDR3 is CASSLASSGELFF. The CDR3 nucleotides read TGTGCCAGCAGCTTAGCGTCCAGCGGGGAGCTGTTTTTT. The chain joins TRBV7-7 to TRBJ2-2, with unresolved D. V was shortened by 0 bases and J by 7 bases, with 6 bases between the two germline ends. Germline CDR1 is SSHAT and CDR2 is FNYEAQ (reference sequence). This CDR3 comprises 13 residues.

The V and J genes are TRBV28 and TRBJ2-1, with a possible D match to TRBD2 (5 bases). Germline CDR1 is MDHEN and CDR2 is SYDVKM. The germline V and J ends were trimmed by 5 bases and 0 bases, with 14 bases remaining between them. The CDR3 totals 16 residues. The CDR3: CASSPYSARSYNEQFF. As DNA, the CDR3 is TGTGCCAGCAGTCCGTATAGCGCTCGCTCCTACAATGAGCAGTTCTTC.

This clone was observed a handful of times. Other DNA sequences in this sample translate to the same CDR3. The rearrangement uses TRBV5-5 and TRBJ1-1; D is undetermined. The germline CDR1 and CDR2 sequences are SGHKS and YYEKEE (reference sequence). V dropped 3 bases and J dropped 5 bases, with 11 bases sitting between them. There are 13 residues in the CDR3. CDR3 coding DNA: TGTGCCAGCAGCTACGAGACTAAAACTGAAGCTTTCTTT. It encodes CASSYETKTEAFF.

This clone was recorded a few times. The chain joins TRBV15 to TRBJ1-2; D remains unclear. The CDR3 totals 13 residues. Trimming pared 0 bases from V and 0 bases from J, leaving 2 bases between. Germline CDR1 and CDR2: LNHNV and YYDKDF (reference sequence). CDR3 nucleotides: TGTGCCACCAGCAGAGATACTAACTATGGCTACACCTTC. It specifies CATSRDTNYGYTF.

The chain is built from TRBV27 and TRBJ1-1; D unresolved. Trimming left V 3 bases short and J 0 bases short, with 8 bases between. Germline CDR1 reads MNHEY; CDR2 reads SMNVEV (reference sequence). This CDR3 region has 14 residues. CDR3 region: CASSFSVMNTEAFF. Here the CDR3 DNA reads TGTGCCAGCAGTTTTTCGGTCATGAACACTGAAGCTTTCTTT.

This rearrangement joins TRBV7-2 to TRBJ2-5, with D perhaps matching TRBD2 (5 bases). Trimming stripped 2 bases from V and 0 bases from J, with 10 bases between. CDR3 size: 15 residues. CDR1 SGHTA and CDR2 FQGNSA come from the germline V gene. CDR3 DNA: TGTGCCAGCAGCTTACGAACGGGGAACCAAGAGACCCAGTACTTC. This sequence encodes CASSLRTGNQETQYF.

V and J are TRBV27 and TRBJ2-1; 10 positions match TRBD1. There are 14 residues in the CDR3. With V trimmed by 7 bases and J by 6 bases, 6 bases remained unmatched. Germline loops: CDR1 MNHEY, CDR2 SMNVEV (reference sequence). The CDR3 DNA reads as TGTGCCAGCATTGACAGGGGGCTAGGCAATGAGCAGTTCTTC. Translation: CASIDRGLGNEQFF.

V and J are TRBV25-1 and TRBJ1-3; D may be TRBD1 (6 bases). This CDR3 is 15 amino acids long. V was clipped by 0 bases and J by 2 bases, with 8 bases between them. Germline CDR1 reads MGHDK; CDR2 reads SYGVNS. The CDR3 sequence: CASSEYNRAGNTIYF. The CDR3 DNA reads TGTGCCAGCAGTGAATATAACAGGGCTGGAAACACCATATATTTT.

V usage is TRBV6-1 and J usage is TRBJ1-1; 7 nucleotides agree with TRBD1. With V trimmed by 6 bases and J by 5 bases, 3 bases remained unmatched. CDR1 and CDR2 from the germline V gene are MNHNS and SASEGT. The CDR3 spans 12 residues. CDR3 DNA sequence: TGTGCCAGCAGAGGGGGCTGGACTGAAGCTTTCTTT. Translating it yields CASRGGWTEAFF.

This chain joins TRBV6-4 and TRBJ2-2, with a weak D call TRBD2 (6 bases). The V and J ends lost 9 bases and 8 bases respectively, with 16 bases between them. Looked up from germline, CDR1 is MRHNA and CDR2 is SNTAGT. The CDR3 extends over 13 amino acids. In DNA, the CDR3 is TGTGCCAGTCCAGGGAGGCGCATGGGGGAGCTGTTTTTT. Translating it yields CASPGRRMGELFF.

The chain couples TRBV9 to TRBJ1-2; 10 bases are shared with TRBD1. There are 15 residues in the CDR3. V lost 3 bases and J lost 4; bases outside the gene matches: 6. CDR1 is SGDLS and CDR2 is YYNGEE in the germline V gene. This chain's CDR3 is CASSEGTGAAYGYTF. The DNA for the CDR3 is TGTGCCAGCAGCGAGGGGACAGGGGCGGCCTATGGCTACACCTTC.